This T cell receptor (beta chain) was sequenced for a study of shared clonotypes between healthy human individuals. CDR3 length: 18 amino acids. V lost 2 bases and J lost 0, with 17 bases in between. The germline CDR1 and CDR2 sequences are MDHEN and SYDVKM. Naive CD8 cells comprised CD45RO-negative, CCR7-positively selected cells, excluding terminally differentiated effector memory CD45RA+ cells. Using immunoSEQ multiplex PCR, the repertoire was profiled, and TCRdb retains in-frame clones only, with some absent. The data hold about 800,000 clones, with approximately 97% observed a single time. The receptor was derived from a man between 25 and 39 years old in good health. Material: naive CD8+ T cells sorted from blood. The V and J genes are TRBV28 and TRBJ1-5; possible D gene TRBD1, 5 bases. For the CDR3, the DNA is TGTGCCAGCAGTTTACTCGTCCAGGACACTAGTAGCAATCAGCCCCAGCATTTT. Amino acids: CASSLLVQDTSSNQPQHF.